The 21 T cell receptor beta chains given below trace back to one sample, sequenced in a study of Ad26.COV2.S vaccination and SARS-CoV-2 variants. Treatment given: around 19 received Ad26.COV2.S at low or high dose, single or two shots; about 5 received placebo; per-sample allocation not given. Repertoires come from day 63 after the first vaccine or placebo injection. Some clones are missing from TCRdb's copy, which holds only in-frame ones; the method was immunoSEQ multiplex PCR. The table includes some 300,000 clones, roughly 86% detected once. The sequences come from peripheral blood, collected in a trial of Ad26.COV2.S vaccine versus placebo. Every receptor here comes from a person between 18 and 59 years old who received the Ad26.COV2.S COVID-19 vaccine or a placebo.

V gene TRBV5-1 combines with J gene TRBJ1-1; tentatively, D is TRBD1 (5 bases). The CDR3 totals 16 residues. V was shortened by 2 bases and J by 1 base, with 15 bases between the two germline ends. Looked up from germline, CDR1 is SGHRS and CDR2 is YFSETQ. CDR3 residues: CASSFMGEVGNTEAFF. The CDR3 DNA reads TGCGCCAGCAGCTTTATGGGGGAGGTAGGGAACACTGAAGCTTTCTTT.

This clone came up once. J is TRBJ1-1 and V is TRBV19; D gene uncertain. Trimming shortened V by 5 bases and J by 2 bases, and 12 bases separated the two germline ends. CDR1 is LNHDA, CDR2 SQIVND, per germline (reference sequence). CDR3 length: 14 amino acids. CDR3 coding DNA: TGTGCCAGTAGTCAAAGTAAGGTAAACACTGAAGCTTTCTTT. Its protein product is CASSQSKVNTEAFF. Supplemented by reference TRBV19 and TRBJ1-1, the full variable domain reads DGGITQSPKYLFRKEGQNVTLSCEQNLNHDAMYWYRQDPGQGLRLIYYSQIVNDFQKGDIAEGYSVSREKKESFPLTVTSAQKNPTAFYLCASSQSKVNTEAFFGQGTRLTVV.

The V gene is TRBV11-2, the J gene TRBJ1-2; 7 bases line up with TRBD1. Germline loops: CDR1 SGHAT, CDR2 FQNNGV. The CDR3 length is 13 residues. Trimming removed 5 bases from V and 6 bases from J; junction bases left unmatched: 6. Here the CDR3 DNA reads TGTGCCAGCAGCCTTGACAGGGCCAATGGCTACACCTTC. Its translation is CASSLDRANGYTF.

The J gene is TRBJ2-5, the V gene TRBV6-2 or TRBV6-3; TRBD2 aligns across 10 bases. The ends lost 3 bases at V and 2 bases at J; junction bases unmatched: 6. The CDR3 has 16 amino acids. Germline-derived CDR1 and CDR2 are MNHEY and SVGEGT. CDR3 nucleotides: TGTGCCAGCAGTTATGGGCGAGCGGGGGGGCAAGAGACCCAGTACTTC. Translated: CASSYGRAGGQETQYF.

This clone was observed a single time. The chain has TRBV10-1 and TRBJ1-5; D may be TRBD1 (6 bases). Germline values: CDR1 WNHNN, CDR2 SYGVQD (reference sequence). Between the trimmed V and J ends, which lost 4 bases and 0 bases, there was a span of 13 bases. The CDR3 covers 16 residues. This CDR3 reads CASSGGDRSSNQPQHF. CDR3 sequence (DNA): TGCGCCAGCAGTGGAGGAGACAGGTCTAGCAATCAGCCCCAGCATTTT.

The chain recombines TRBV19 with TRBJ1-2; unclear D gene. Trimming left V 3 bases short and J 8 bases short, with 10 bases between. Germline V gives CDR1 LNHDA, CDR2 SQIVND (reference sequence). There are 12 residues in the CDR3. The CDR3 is CASSISLRGYTF. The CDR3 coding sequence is TGTGCCAGTAGTATTAGCCTGAGAGGCTACACCTTC.

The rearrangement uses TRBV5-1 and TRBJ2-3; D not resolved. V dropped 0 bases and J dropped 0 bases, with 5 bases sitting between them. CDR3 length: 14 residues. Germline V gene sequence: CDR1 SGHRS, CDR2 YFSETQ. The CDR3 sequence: CASSLVLSTDTQYF. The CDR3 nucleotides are TGCGCCAGCAGCTTGGTACTTAGCACAGATACGCAGTATTTT.

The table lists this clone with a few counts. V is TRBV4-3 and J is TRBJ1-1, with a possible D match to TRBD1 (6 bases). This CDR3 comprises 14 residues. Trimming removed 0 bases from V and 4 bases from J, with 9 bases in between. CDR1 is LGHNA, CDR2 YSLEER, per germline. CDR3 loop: CASSQERGGTEAFF. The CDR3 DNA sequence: TGCGCCAGCAGCCAAGAGAGAGGGGGCACTGAAGCTTTCTTT.

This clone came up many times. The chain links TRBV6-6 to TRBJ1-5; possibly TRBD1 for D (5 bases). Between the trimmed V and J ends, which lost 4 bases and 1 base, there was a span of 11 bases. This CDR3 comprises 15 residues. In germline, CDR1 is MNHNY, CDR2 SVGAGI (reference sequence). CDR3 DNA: TGTGCCAGCAGTTTACAGGCCCCAAGCAATCAGCCCCAGCATTTT. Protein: CASSLQAPSNQPQHF.

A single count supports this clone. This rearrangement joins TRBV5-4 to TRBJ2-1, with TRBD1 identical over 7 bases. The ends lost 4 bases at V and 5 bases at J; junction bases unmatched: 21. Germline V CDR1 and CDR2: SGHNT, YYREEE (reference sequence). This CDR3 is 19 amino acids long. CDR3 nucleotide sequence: TGTGCCAGCAGCCCTCGCCCGACGACAGGGTCCCAGAACAACAATGAGCAGTTCTTC. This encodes CASSPRPTTGSQNNNEQFF.

CDR3 region: CASSPQGVHEQFF. The CDR3 coding sequence is TGTGCCAGCAGCCCACAGGGGGTCCATGAGCAGTTCTTC. The rearrangement links TRBV6-5 to TRBJ2-1; 8 nucleotides agree with TRBD1. The J segment lost 8 bases and the V segment lost 6 bases, leaving 6 bases of the junction unmatched. This CDR3 is 13 amino acids long. Germline CDR1 is MNHEY and CDR2 is SVGAGI.

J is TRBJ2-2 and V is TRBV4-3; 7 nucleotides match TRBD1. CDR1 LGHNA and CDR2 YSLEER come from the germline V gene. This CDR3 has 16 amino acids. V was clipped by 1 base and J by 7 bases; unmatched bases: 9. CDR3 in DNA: TGCGCCAGCAGCCAAGGTCAAGACAGGGCGGTCGGGGAGCTGTTTTTT. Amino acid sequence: CASSQGQDRAVGELFF.

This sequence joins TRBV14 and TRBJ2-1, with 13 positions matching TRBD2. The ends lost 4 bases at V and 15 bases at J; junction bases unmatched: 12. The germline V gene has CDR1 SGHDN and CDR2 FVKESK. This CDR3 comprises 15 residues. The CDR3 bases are TGTGCCAGCAGCCCAACTAGCGGGGGGGTAAAGGCCCCGTTCTTC. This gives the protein CASSPTSGGVKAPFF.

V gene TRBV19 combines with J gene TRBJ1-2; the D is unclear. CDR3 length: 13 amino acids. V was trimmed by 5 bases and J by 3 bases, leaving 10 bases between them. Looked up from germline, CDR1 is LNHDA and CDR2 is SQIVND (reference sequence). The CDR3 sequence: CASSVSGYYGYTF. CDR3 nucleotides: TGTGCCAGTAGTGTGTCCGGCTACTATGGCTACACCTTC.

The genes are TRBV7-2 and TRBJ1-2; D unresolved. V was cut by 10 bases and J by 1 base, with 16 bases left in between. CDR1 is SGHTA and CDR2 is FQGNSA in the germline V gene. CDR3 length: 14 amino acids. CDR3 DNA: TGTGCCAACCCGCCCCAGCCAAGTAACTATGGCTACACCTTC. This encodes CANPPQPSNYGYTF.

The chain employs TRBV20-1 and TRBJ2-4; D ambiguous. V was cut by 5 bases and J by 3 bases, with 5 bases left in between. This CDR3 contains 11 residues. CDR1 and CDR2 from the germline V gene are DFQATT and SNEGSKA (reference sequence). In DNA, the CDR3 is TGCAGTGCTCCTCTCAAAAACATTCAGTACTTC. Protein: CSAPLKNIQYF.

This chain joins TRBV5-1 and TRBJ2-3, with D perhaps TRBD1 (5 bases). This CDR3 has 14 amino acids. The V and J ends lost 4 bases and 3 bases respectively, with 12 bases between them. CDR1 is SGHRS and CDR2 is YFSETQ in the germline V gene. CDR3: CASSPRGWTDTQYF. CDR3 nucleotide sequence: TGCGCCAGCAGCCCTAGGGGTTGGACAGATACGCAGTATTTT.

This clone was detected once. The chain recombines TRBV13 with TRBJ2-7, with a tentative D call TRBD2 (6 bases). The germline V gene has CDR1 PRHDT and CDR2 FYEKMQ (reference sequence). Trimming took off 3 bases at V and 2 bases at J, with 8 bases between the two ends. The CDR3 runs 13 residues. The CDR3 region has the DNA TGTGCCAGCAGCTTCGGGGGAACCTACGAGCAGTACTTC. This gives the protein CASSFGGTYEQYF.

The CDR3 region is CASSLAGARAGEKLFF. The CDR3, as DNA: TGTGCCAGCAGCTTAGCGGGCGCGAGGGCGGGGGAAAAACTGTTTTTT. The rearrangement joins TRBV7-2 to TRBJ1-4; no clear D gene. The CDR3 length is 16 residues. The V and J ends lost 0 bases and 8 bases respectively, with 16 bases between them. The germline V gene has CDR1 SGHTA and CDR2 FQGNSA.

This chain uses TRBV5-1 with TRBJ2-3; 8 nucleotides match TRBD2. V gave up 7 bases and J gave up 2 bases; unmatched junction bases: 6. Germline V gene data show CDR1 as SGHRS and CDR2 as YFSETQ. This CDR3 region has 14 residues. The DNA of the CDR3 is TGCGCCAGCGATACCGGGAGGGACACAGATACGCAGTATTTT. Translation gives CASDTGRDTDTQYF.

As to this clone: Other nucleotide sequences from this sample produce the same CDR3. The CDR3 sequence: CASSPGTGMNTEAFF. CDR3 DNA: TGTGCCAGCTCACCAGGAACAGGTATGAACACTGAAGCTTTCTTT. This chain joins TRBV18 and TRBJ1-1; maybe TRBD1 (5 bases). CDR1 KGHSH and CDR2 LQKENI come from the germline V gene. Trimming took off 2 bases at V and 0 bases at J, with 10 bases between the two ends. The CDR3 runs 15 residues. The full variable domain, with the rest looked up from reference TRBV18 and TRBJ1-1, is NAGVMQNPRHLVRRRGQEARLRCSPMKGHSHVYWYRQLPEEGLKFMVYLQKENIIDESGMPKERFSAEFPKEGPSILRIQQVVRGDSAAYFCASSPGTGMNTEAFFGQGTRLTVV.